The entry below describes one TCR beta chain. What it recognizes is unknown. Adult Caucasians living in Nashville, Tennessee made up all of the donors. Measured with immunoSEQ multiplex PCR; TCRdb has only the in-frame clones, and not every one. Found here are roughly 500,000 clones, approximately 95% of them singletons; the top ten hold about 0.068%. These data are taken from a study of shared clonotypes between healthy human individuals. Study background: Participating donors consisted of two women and a few men aged 18 to 49. Findings and limits, study-wide: Only blood samples were collected, and tissue repertoires likely differ.

This CDR3 is built from 12 residues. The germline V gene encodes CDR1 MDHEN and CDR2 SYDVKM. V was shortened by 5 bases and J by 3 bases, with 8 bases between the two germline ends. The chain couples TRBV28 to TRBJ2-7; a weak D match, TRBD2 (5 bases). The sequenced sample consisted of naive CD4+ T cells sorted from blood. As to subset: CD45RA+ positively selected. This receptor was obtained from a woman aged 30 to 39 in good health. CDR3 bases: TGTGCCAGCAGTGGTAGCGTCTACGAGCAGTACTTC. Protein product: CASSGSVYEQYF.